This T cell receptor (beta chain) was obtained from a study of T cell repertoires in cytomegalovirus infection. Study-wide background: In public TCR beta signatures, there were indications of both CMV infection and matching HLA type. Study-wide findings and caveats: Cumulative public TCR beta family frequency identified carriers of CMV plus the relevant HLA. The ex vivo response showed dominance by HLA-C-restricted CMV-specific TCR beta clonotypes.

With respect to this clonotype: Its antigen is unidentified.

Trimming took 2 bases from V and 4 from J, leaving 18 bases between them. The CDR3 is 17 residues long. Germline CDR1 is MDHEN and CDR2 is SYDVKM. TCRdb processed the reads anew with MiXCR; each CDR3 protein has one entry. The sample has roughly 250,000 distinct CDR3 sequences; 22% are singletons. The sequence was obtained from a human donor in good health (CMV status not recorded). Some clones in this sample may be carry-over from other donors' samples. The material sequenced was CD8+ T cells from PBMCs. V usage is TRBV28 and J usage is TRBJ1-3; D is possibly TRBD1 (6 bases). The CDR3 region has the DNA TGTGCCAGCAGTTTAGCGACAGGAGGCGCTTTCGGAAACACCATATATTTT. It translates to CASSLATGGAFGNTIYF. Together with reference TRBV28 and TRBJ1-3, the CDR3 gives the full variable domain: DVKVTQSSRYLVKRTGEKVFLECVQDMDHENMFWYRQDPGLGLRLIYFSYDVKMKEKGDIPEGYSVSREKKERFSLILESASTNQTSMYLCASSLATGGAFGNTIYFGEGSWLTVV.